Below, 21 T cell receptor beta chains from the same sample are listed, as sequenced in a study of blood T cell repertoires in COVID-19 (dated by TCRdb to the early 2020s). Library creation used the immunoSEQ multiplex PCR assay. Here the immuneACCESS table is served through TCRdb, limited to in-frame sequences with V and J called. Missing clones are a known gap in these copies; in checked studies unresolved V genes cover under half, and the rest lacks a known reason. A total of 75,000 to 100,000 clones appear in this sample, 65% to 90% of them only once. Of the sample, over 1.5% falls within the top ten clones. The sample comprised peripheral blood. All receptors derive from a man older than 75 with acute or convalescent COVID-19.

The CDR3 here is CASIRQGANEQYF. As DNA, the CDR3 is TGTGCCAGCATCCGACAGGGGGCAAACGAGCAGTACTTC. The J gene is TRBJ2-7, the V gene TRBV28; TRBD1 matches at 10 bases. J lost 5 bases, V lost 7 bases, and 5 bases had no gene match. The germline V gene has CDR1 MDHEN and CDR2 SYDVKM. CDR3 length: 13 amino acids.

V is TRBV7-2 and J is TRBJ2-2, with TRBD2 identical over 10 bases. CDR1 SGHTA and CDR2 FQGNSA come from the germline V gene. This CDR3 region has 15 residues. The V gene end was trimmed by 6 bases and the J gene end by 4 bases; junction bases not matched to a gene: 5. For the CDR3, the DNA is TGTGCCAGCAGAGTAGCGGGAGGCGGCACCGGGGAGCTGTTTTTT. Protein sequence: CASRVAGGGTGELFF.

CDR3 protein: CASSLQGFHEQYF. CDR3 DNA sequence: TGTGCCAGCAGCTTACAGGGGTTCCACGAGCAGTACTTC. The rearrangement uses TRBV7-9 and TRBJ2-7, with a tentative D call TRBD1 (6 bases). Trimming cost V 2 bases and J 5 bases, with 10 bases left between them. Germline V gives CDR1 SEHNR, CDR2 FQNEAQ (reference sequence). The CDR3 is 13 residues long.

The CDR3 bases are TGTGCCAGCAGCAGACTCGGACAGGAGGTCTACGAGCAGTACTTC. This translates into CASSRLGQEVYEQYF. The V gene is TRBV28, the J gene TRBJ2-7, with TRBD1 identical over 7 bases. The ends lost 6 bases at V and 3 bases at J; junction bases unmatched: 11. Per the germline V gene, CDR1 is MDHEN and CDR2 is SYDVKM. The CDR3 totals 15 residues.

The chain is built from TRBV19 and TRBJ1-1; 10 bases align to TRBD1. J gave up 4 bases and V 0 bases, and 8 bases lay outside the gene matches. Germline CDR1 is LNHDA and CDR2 is SQIVND (reference sequence). The CDR3 has 17 residues. Here the CDR3 DNA reads TGTGCCAGTAGTATAGATCTTGGGACAGGGGTAGGCACTGAAGCTTTCTTT. Amino acid sequence: CASSIDLGTGVGTEAFF.

The chain joins TRBV21-1 to TRBJ2-7; the table's D call, TRBD1, has no DNA check behind it. TRBV21-1 is noted as a pseudogene. The length of the CDR3 is 18 residues. The CDR3 DNA reads TGTGCCAGCAGCAAAGAAGAGAACAGGGAATTAAAGGTCCTCGAGCAGTACTTC. It translates to CASSKEENRELKVLEQYF.

The chain employs TRBV19 and TRBJ1-5; 8 nucleotides line up with TRBD1. Per germline, CDR1 LNHDA and CDR2 SQIVND (reference sequence). The CDR3 is made up of 15 amino acids. Losses at the gene ends were 5 bases for V and 2 bases for J; bases not matched to a gene: 5. The CDR3 here is CASSSGGRGNQPQHF. CDR3 DNA sequence: TGTGCCAGTAGTTCAGGGGGCCGGGGCAATCAGCCCCAGCATTTT.

V usage is TRBV28 and J usage is TRBJ2-5; D is undetermined. CDR1 is MDHEN, CDR2 SYDVKM, per germline. The CDR3 is 14 amino acids. Trimming pared 2 bases from V and 1 base from J, leaving 8 bases between. The CDR3 region is CASSLRRPQETQYF. The CDR3, as DNA: TGTGCCAGCAGTTTACGCAGGCCCCAAGAGACCCAGTACTTC.

This rearrangement joins TRBV6-5 to TRBJ2-1; 9 bases fit TRBD1. Germline V lookup: CDR1 MNHEY, CDR2 SVGAGI. CDR3 length equals 15 residues. J gave up 3 bases and V 10 bases, and 10 bases lay outside the gene matches. The DNA for the CDR3 is TGTGCCACTAACAGGGGGCAATTTGGCTACAATGAGCAGTTCTTC. Protein: CATNRGQFGYNEQFF.

The J gene is TRBJ1-1, the V gene TRBV6-6, with D possibly matching TRBD1 (6 bases). Germline V gene sequence: CDR1 MNHNY, CDR2 SVGAGI (reference sequence). Between the trimmed V and J ends, which lost 0 bases and 3 bases, there was a span of 11 bases. CDR3 length: 15 residues. In nucleotides, the CDR3 is TGTGCCAGCAGTTACTCGACACAGGGAGACACTGAAGCTTTCTTT. Its protein product is CASSYSTQGDTEAFF.

J is TRBJ1-1 and V is TRBV11-2; 9 positions match TRBD1. The germline V gene has CDR1 SGHAT and CDR2 FQNNGV. The V and J ends lost 4 bases and 1 base, in that order; junction bases with no gene match: 10. The CDR3 consists of 17 residues. In DNA form, the CDR3 reads TGTGCCAGCAGCTCAAGACAGGGGGTTACCGCGAACACTGAAGCTTTCTTT. Encoded protein: CASSSRQGVTANTEAFF.

The chain is built from TRBV28 and TRBJ2-7; 10 bases match TRBD2. The CDR3 extends over 14 amino acids. Germline V gene lookup returns CDR1 MDHEN and CDR2 SYDVKM. Trimming removed 2 bases from V and 7 bases from J; junction bases left unmatched: 5. The CDR3 nucleotides are TGTGCCAGCAGTTTAAGCGGGAGGGTGCGGGAGCAGTACTTC. This encodes CASSLSGRVREQYF.

The chain uses TRBV7-8 and TRBJ2-1; tentative D call: TRBD2 (5 bases). From germline, CDR1 is SGHVS and CDR2 FQNEAQ. Trimming stripped 5 bases from V and 0 bases from J, with 17 bases between. This CDR3 spans 17 amino acids. The CDR3 DNA reads as TGTGCCAGCAGCCCTACCGTCAGCGGCGGCTCCTACAATGAGCAGTTCTTC. It is translated as CASSPTVSGGSYNEQFF.

The gene calls are TRBV5-1 and TRBJ1-3; D gene unclear. Trimming stripped 0 bases from V and 4 bases from J, with 5 bases between. Looked up from germline, CDR1 is SGHRS and CDR2 is YFSETQ. This CDR3 comprises 13 residues. The CDR3 protein is CASSLDIGNTIYF. The CDR3, as DNA: TGCGCCAGCAGCTTGGACATCGGAAACACCATATATTTT.

The chain couples TRBV7-2 to TRBJ2-5, with TRBD2 as a possible D gene (5 bases). Germline V gives CDR1 SGHTA, CDR2 FQGNSA. The CDR3 is 12 amino acids. V was pared by 2 bases and J by 7 bases, with 8 bases between. CDR3 loop: CASSLSRGTQYF. CDR3 nucleotide sequence: TGTGCCAGCAGCTTAAGCCGGGGGACCCAGTACTTC.

This clone has just one count. This chain links TRBV20-1 with TRBJ1-2; D is perhaps TRBD1 (5 bases). This CDR3 contains 11 residues. Germline V gene lookup returns CDR1 DFQATT and CDR2 SNEGSKA (reference sequence). CDR3 residues: CRGGTNYGYTF. The DNA for the CDR3 is TGCCGGGGGGGGACTAACTATGGCTACACCTTC.

The genes are TRBV5-5 and TRBJ2-1, with 8 bases lining up with TRBD1. CDR1 is SGHKS, CDR2 YYEKEE, per germline (reference sequence). CDR3 length equals 18 residues. J was trimmed by 0 bases and V by 3 bases; bases with no gene match: 11. CDR3: CASSSTYSGTGSYNEQFF. DNA of the CDR3: TGTGCCAGCAGCTCAACATATTCCGGGACAGGCTCCTACAATGAGCAGTTCTTC.

The V and J genes are TRBV11-1 and TRBJ2-3; 9 nucleotides agree with TRBD1. Germline V gene data show CDR1 as SGHAT and CDR2 as FQDESV (reference sequence). Trimming cost V 5 bases and J 3 bases; bases outside gene matches: 6. The CDR3 is 15 residues long. For the CDR3, the DNA is TGTGCCAGCAGCCAGGGACAGGGCTTTACAGATACGCAGTATTTT. Amino acid sequence: CASSQGQGFTDTQYF. The full variable domain, rest sourced from reference TRBV11-1 and TRBJ2-3, is EAEVAQSPRYKITEKSQAVAFWCDPISGHATLYWYRQILGQGPELLVQFQDESVVDDSQLPKDRFSAERLKGVDSTLKIQPAELGDSAMYLCASSQGQGFTDTQYFGPGTRLTVL.

The rearrangement uses TRBV19 and TRBJ2-5; tentatively, D is TRBD1 (5 bases). The V and J ends lost 5 bases and 4 bases respectively, with 14 bases between them. This CDR3 has 14 residues. CDR1 and CDR2 from the germline V gene are LNHDA and SQIVND (reference sequence). The CDR3 loop is CASSASAGIETQYF. The CDR3 region has the DNA TGTGCCAGTAGTGCCTCGGCAGGGATAGAGACCCAGTACTTC.

The J gene is TRBJ2-2, the V gene TRBV19, with D possibly TRBD2 on 6 matching bases. This CDR3 has 13 amino acids. V lost 7 bases to trimming and J lost 7 bases, with 13 bases between them. Germline V CDR1 and CDR2: LNHDA, SQIVND (reference sequence). This CDR3 is CASTIGGHGELFF. CDR3 bases: TGTGCCAGTACCATCGGGGGTCACGGGGAGCTGTTTTTT.

The chain couples TRBV19 to TRBJ1-1; 8 bases fit TRBD1. Germline CDR1 reads LNHDA; CDR2 reads SQIVND (reference sequence). After removal of 9 bases from V and 5 bases from J, the junction contained 8 bases not matched to a gene. This CDR3 is built from 13 residues. The CDR3 sequence: CASDRGLGTEAFF. The CDR3 bases are TGTGCCAGCGACAGGGGTCTTGGAACTGAAGCTTTCTTT.